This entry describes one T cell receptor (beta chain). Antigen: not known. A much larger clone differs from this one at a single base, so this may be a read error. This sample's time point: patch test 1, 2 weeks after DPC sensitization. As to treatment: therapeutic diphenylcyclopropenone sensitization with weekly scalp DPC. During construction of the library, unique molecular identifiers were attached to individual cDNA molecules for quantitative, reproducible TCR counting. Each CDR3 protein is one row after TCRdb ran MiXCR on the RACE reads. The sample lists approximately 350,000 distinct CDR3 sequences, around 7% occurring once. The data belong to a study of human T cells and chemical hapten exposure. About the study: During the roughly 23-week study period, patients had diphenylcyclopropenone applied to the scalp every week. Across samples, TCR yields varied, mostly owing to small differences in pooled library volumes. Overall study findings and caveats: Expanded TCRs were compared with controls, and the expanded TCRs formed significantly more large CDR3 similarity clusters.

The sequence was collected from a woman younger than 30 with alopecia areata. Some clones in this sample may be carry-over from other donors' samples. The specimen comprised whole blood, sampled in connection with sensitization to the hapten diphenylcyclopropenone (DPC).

The CDR3 here is CASSYDHRSTDAQYF. CDR3 nucleotide sequence: TGTGCCAGCAGTTATGACCACAGGAGCACAGATGCGCAGTATTTT. The V call is TRBV6-2 or TRBV6-3, the J call TRBJ2-3, with a possible D match to TRBD1 (5 bases). Germline CDR1 reads MNHEY; CDR2 reads SVGEGT. The CDR3 has 15 amino acids.